Below are 4 T cell receptor beta chains sequenced from a single sample in a study of Ad26.COV2.S vaccination and SARS-CoV-2 variants. Treatment defined: some 19 received Ad26.COV2.S at low or high dose, single or two shots; 5 received placebo; per-sample allocation not given. Specimens were obtained on day 63 following the first vaccine or placebo injection. Method: immunoSEQ multiplex PCR; TCRdb's copy keeps in-frame clones and lacks some. The sample contains 440,000 or so clones, roughly 87% of which appear only once. The sequenced sample was peripheral blood, obtained in a trial of Ad26.COV2.S vaccine versus placebo. These receptors all stem from a person aged 18 to 65 who received the Ad26.COV2.S COVID-19 vaccine or a placebo.

This clone was counted between two and nine times. The chain links TRBV19 to TRBJ1-1; a weak D match, TRBD1 (5 bases). The CDR3 runs 14 residues. Germline CDR1 reads LNHDA; CDR2 reads SQIVND (reference sequence). V dropped 6 bases and J dropped 8 bases, with 19 bases sitting between them. Written as DNA, the CDR3 is TGTGCCAGTAGGGCGGACACTATTGCTTCCGAAGCTTTCTTT. It encodes CASRADTIASEAFF.

CDR3 nucleotide sequence: TGTGCCAGCAGAACCGGGACTACCTACGAGCAGTACTTC. Its protein product is CASRTGTTYEQYF. The chain couples TRBV12-3 or TRBV12-4 to TRBJ2-7; 7 positions agree with TRBD2. The CDR3 loop spans 13 amino acids. V dropped 6 bases and J dropped 2; count of bases not matched to a gene: 4.

In its sample, this clone was seen a few times. V gene TRBV2 combines with J gene TRBJ1-1; D unresolved. The V gene lost 5 bases and the J gene lost 2 bases, with 6 bases spanning the gap. CDR3 length equals 12 residues. Germline V gene data show CDR1 as SNHLY and CDR2 as FYNNEI. The CDR3 DNA follows: TGTGCCAGCAGTCGAGAAAACACTGAAGCTTTCTTT. Translating it yields CASSRENTEAFF.

This clone was seen a handful of times. This chain joins TRBV30 and TRBJ1-6; maybe TRBD1 (5 bases). V lost 2 bases and J lost 13, with 15 bases in between. The CDR3 covers 13 residues. In germline, CDR1 is GTSNPN, CDR2 SVGIG (reference sequence). The CDR3 protein is CAWSPGQLAPLHF. The DNA of the CDR3 is TGTGCCTGGAGTCCTGGACAACTAGCGCCCCTCCACTTT.